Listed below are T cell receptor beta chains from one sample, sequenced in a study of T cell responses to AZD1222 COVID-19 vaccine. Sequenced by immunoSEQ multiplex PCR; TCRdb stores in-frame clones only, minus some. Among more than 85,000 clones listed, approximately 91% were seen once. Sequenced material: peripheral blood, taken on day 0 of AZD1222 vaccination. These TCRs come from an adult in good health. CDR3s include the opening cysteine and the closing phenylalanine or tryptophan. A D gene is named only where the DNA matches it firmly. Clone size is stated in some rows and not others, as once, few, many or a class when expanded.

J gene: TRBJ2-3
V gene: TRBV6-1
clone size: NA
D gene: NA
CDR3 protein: CASSEISTDTQYF
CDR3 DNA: TGTGCCAGCAGTGAAATCTCCACAGATACGCAGTATTTT

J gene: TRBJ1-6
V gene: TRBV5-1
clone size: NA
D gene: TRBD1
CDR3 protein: CASSLGTGGWPYNSPLHF
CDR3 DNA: TGCGCCAGCAGCCTAGGGACAGGGGGTTGGCCCTATAATTCACCCCTCCACTTT

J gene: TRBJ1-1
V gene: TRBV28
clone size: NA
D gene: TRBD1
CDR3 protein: CASRILRDSGTEAFF
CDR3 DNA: TGTGCCAGCAGGATCCTCCGGGACAGTGGCACTGAAGCTTTCTTT

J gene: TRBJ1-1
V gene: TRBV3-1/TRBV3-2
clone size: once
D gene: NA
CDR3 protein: CASNGAQGDTEAFF
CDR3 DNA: TGTGCCAGCAACGGAGCACAGGGAGACACTGAAGCTTTCTTT

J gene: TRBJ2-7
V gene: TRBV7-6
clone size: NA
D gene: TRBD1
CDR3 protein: CASSLVSGQGYEQYF
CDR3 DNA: TGTGCCAGCAGCTTAGTGTCGGGACAGGGATACGAGCAGTACTTC

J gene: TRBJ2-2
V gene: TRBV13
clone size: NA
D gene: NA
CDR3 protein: CASSLGQRYTGELFF
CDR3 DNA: TGTGCCAGCAGCTTAGGGCAGCGATACACCGGGGAGCTGTTTTTT

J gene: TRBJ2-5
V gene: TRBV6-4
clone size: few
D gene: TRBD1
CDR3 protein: CASSDGTGGQETQYF
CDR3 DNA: TGTGCCAGCAGTGACGGGACAGGGGGCCAAGAGACCCAGTACTTC

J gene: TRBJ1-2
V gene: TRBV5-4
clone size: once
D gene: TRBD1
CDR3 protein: CASSLRTGGDYGYTF
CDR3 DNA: TGTGCCAGCAGCTTGCGGACAGGGGGAGACTATGGCTACACCTTC

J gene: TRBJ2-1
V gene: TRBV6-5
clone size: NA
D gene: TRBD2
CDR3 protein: CASTGTKNEQFF
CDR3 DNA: TGTGCCAGCACCGGGACTAAAAATGAGCAGTTCTTC

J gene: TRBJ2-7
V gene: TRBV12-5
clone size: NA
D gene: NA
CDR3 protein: CASGRQEAGEQYF
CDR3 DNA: TGTGCTAGTGGCCGTCAGGAGGCGGGGGAGCAGTACTTC

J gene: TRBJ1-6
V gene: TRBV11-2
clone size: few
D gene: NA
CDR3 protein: CASSGPGEASSPLHF
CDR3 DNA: TGTGCCAGCAGCGGGCCGGGGGAGGCTAGTTCACCCCTCCACTTT

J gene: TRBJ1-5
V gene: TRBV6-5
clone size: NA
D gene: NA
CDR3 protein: CASRKNSNQPQHF
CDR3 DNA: TGTGCCAGCAGGAAAAATAGCAATCAGCCCCAGCATTTT

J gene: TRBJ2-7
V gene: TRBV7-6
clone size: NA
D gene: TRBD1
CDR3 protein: CASSLGQANYEQYF
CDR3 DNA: TGTGCCAGCAGCTTGGGACAGGCGAACTACGAGCAGTACTTC

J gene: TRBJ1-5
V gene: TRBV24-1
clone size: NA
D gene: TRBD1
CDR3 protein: CATSDSRTGMNQPQHF
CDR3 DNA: TGTGCCACCAGTGACTCTCGGACAGGGATGAATCAGCCCCAGCATTTT

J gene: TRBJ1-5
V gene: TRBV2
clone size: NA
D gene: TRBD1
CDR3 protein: CASSADRPKPQHF
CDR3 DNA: TGTGCCAGCAGCGCGGACAGGCCAAAGCCCCAGCATTTT

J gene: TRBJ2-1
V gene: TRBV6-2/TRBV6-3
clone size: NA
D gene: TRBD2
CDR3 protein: CASSFRGGRGRANEQFF
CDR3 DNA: TGTGCCAGCAGTTTTCGTGGAGGGCGCGGGAGGGCCAATGAGCAGTTCTTC

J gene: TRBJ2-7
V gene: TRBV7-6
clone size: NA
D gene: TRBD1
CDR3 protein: CASSATTGSSYEQYF
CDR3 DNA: TGTGCCAGCAGCGCCACGACAGGGAGCTCCTACGAGCAGTACTTC

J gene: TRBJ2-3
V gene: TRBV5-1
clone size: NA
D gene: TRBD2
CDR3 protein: CASSTPSGPGDTQYF
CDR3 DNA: TGCGCCAGCAGCACCCCTAGCGGGCCCGGAGATACGCAGTATTTT

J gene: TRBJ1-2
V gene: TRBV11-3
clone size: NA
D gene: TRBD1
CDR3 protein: CASSPDRDYGYTF
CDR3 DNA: TGTGCCAGCAGCCCCGACAGGGACTATGGCTACACCTTC

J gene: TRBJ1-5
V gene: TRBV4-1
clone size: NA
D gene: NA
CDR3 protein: CASSQEFWGNQPQHF
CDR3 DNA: TGCGCCAGCAGCCAAGAATTCTGGGGTAATCAGCCCCAGCATTTT

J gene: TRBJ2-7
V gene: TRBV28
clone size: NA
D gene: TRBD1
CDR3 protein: CASNRAEGTGPYEQYF
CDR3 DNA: TGTGCCAGCAACCGGGCGGAGGGGACAGGGCCCTACGAGCAGTACTTC

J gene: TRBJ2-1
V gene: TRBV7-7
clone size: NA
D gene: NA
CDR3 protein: CASSSGRDFYNEQFF
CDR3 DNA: TGTGCTAGCAGCTCAGGACGGGACTTTTACAATGAGCAGTTCTTC